Given below is one T cell receptor beta chain in context. Antigen specificity is unknown. The sample originates from a study of cytomegalovirus exposure and HLA in healthy donors. Germline values: CDR1 KGHSH, CDR2 LQKENI. CDR3 length equals 17 residues. Trimming shortened V by 4 bases and J by 0 bases, and 16 bases separated the two germline ends. There were likely unrecorded immune exposures, though donors were nominally healthy when sampled. PCR amplification relied on 60 Vbeta primers (plus 13 Jbeta primers). Produced via immunoSEQ multiplex PCR; TCRdb's table is partial and in-frame only. This sample has about 190,000 clones, with just under 80% found just once. The study, taken as a whole, reports: Association with HLA alleles at 0.05 false discovery rate was found for approximately 18,000 TCR beta sequences in a later analysis.

Sequences were obtained from PBMCs. The sequence was collected from a woman under 40 in good health and CMV-seropositive. The V and J genes are TRBV18 and TRBJ1-3; a possible D gene is TRBD1 (6 bases). The CDR3 region is CASSQSTGPFSGNTIYF. CDR3 DNA: TGTGCCAGCTCACAATCGACAGGACCGTTCTCTGGAAACACCATATATTTT.